One and the same sample provided the 17 T cell receptor beta chains below, sequenced in a study of human T cells and chemical hapten exposure. Using its own MiXCR run on the RACE reads, TCRdb lists one record per CDR3 protein. Among tens of thousands of distinct CDR3 sequences, around 10% were seen once, and the ten largest hold roughly 1.5%. Time point here: patch test 3, about 24 weeks after DPC sensitization. The sample's treatment: therapeutic diphenylcyclopropenone sensitization with weekly scalp DPC. The sequences come from whole blood, collected in connection with sensitization to the hapten diphenylcyclopropenone (DPC). The receptors shown here come from a woman in her forties or fifties with alopecia areata. Some clones in this sample may be carry-over from other donors' samples.

The J gene is TRBJ2-5, the V gene TRBV19; D is unclear. V lost 9 bases to trimming and J lost 2 bases, with 19 bases between them. Germline values: CDR1 LNHDA, CDR2 SQIVND (reference sequence). This CDR3 has 15 residues. The CDR3: CASRARIGLQETQYF. As DNA, the CDR3 is TGTGCCAGCCGGGCTAGGATTGGGTTGCAAGAGACCCAGTACTTC. Complete variable domain (other parts from reference TRBV19 and TRBJ2-5): DGGITQSPKYLFRKEGQNVTLSCEQNLNHDAMYWYRQDPGQGLRLIYYSQIVNDFQKGDIAEGYSVSREKKESFPLTVTSAQKNPTAFYLCASRARIGLQETQYFGPGTRLLVL.

The chain is built from TRBV19 and TRBJ2-2; 8 bases align to TRBD1. CDR3 length: 16 amino acids. V dropped 9 bases and J dropped 3; count of bases not matched to a gene: 12. Germline V gene data show CDR1 as LNHDA and CDR2 as SQIVND (reference sequence). The CDR3 sequence: CASLKHGTGYTGELFF. The CDR3 region has the DNA TGTGCCAGCCTTAAACACGGGACAGGCTACACCGGGGAGCTGTTTTTT.

Turning to this clonotype: No conserved phenylalanine or tryptophan is present at the end of the CDR3, so a read error is the likely explanation. J is TRBJ2-5 and V is TRBV5-1; a weak D match, TRBD1 (6 bases). Germline loops: CDR1 SGHRS, CDR2 YFSETQ. The CDR3 spans 13 residues. V gave up 6 bases and J gave up 2 bases, with 11 bases separating them. The DNA for the CDR3 is TGCGCCAGCACCAGGGGAGATCAAGAGACCCAGTACTAC. Its protein is CASTRGDQETQYY.

In its sample, this clonotype was seen many times. This chain connects TRBV29-1 to TRBJ1-1; D unclear. With 7 bases removed from V and 3 bases from J, the gap between germline ends came to 9 bases. CDR3 length equals 11 residues. The V gene's germline CDR1 is SQVTM and CDR2 ANQGSEA. This CDR3 reads CSGRLYTEAFF. The CDR3 DNA sequence: TGCAGCGGTAGACTGTACACTGAAGCTTTCTTT.

This clonotype was seen only a few times. V gene TRBV6-6 combines with J gene TRBJ2-4, with TRBD1 identical over 9 bases. CDR1 and CDR2 (germline): MNHNY, SVGAGI (reference sequence). The CDR3 sequence is 14 residues long. Trimming at V came to 5 bases and at J to 8 bases, leaving 7 bases not matched to a gene. DNA of the CDR3: TGTGCCAGCAGTGCCAGACAGGGGGGAGACATTCAGTACTTC. Translated: CASSARQGGDIQYF.

The chain links TRBV7-2 to TRBJ2-7; no firm D call. The CDR3 totals 13 residues. The V and J ends lost 5 bases and 7 bases respectively, with 15 bases between them. Germline V CDR1 and CDR2: SGHTA, FQGNSA. CDR3 sequence (DNA): TGTGCCAGCAGCGCCGACCAGCATGGGGAGCAGTACTTC. Translation gives CASSADQHGEQYF.

This chain joins TRBV2 and TRBJ2-1, with D possibly TRBD1 on 6 matching bases. Per the germline V gene, CDR1 is SNHLY and CDR2 is FYNNEI. The germline V and J ends were trimmed by 7 bases and 9 bases, with 13 bases remaining between them. The CDR3 runs to 12 residues. The CDR3 protein is CASTRQAFEQFF. CDR3 nucleotides: TGTGCCAGCACGAGACAGGCATTTGAGCAGTTCTTC.

There are many counts of this clonotype. The chain recombines TRBV28 with TRBJ1-1; possibly TRBD1 for D (6 bases). Per the germline V gene, CDR1 is MDHEN and CDR2 is SYDVKM. The CDR3 spans 15 residues. V was clipped by 5 bases and J by 4 bases, with 17 bases between them. The DNA for the CDR3 is TGTGCCAGCAGTGGGGCAGGGACGGGGGCCACTGAAGCTTTCTTT. As protein: CASSGAGTGATEAFF.

This clonotype was seen only a few times. The J gene is TRBJ1-6, the V gene TRBV18; tentatively, D is TRBD1 (6 bases). The V gene lost 6 bases and the J gene lost 8 bases, with 14 bases spanning the gap. The CDR3 has 14 amino acids. In germline, CDR1 is KGHSH, CDR2 LQKENI. The CDR3 sequence: CASSTQGMDSPLHF. CDR3 coding DNA: TGTGCCAGCTCCACACAGGGTATGGATTCACCCCTCCACTTT.

This clonotype was found many times. This rearrangement joins TRBV20-1 to TRBJ1-1, with D hard to call. V was trimmed by 3 bases and J by 7 bases, leaving 12 bases between them. The CDR3 extends over 12 amino acids. CDR1 is DFQATT and CDR2 is SNEGSKA in the germline V gene (reference sequence). The CDR3 DNA reads TGCAGTGCTAGCCAGCCAAGCCGTGAAGCTTTCTTT. The encoded protein is CSASQPSREAFF.

In its sample, this clonotype was seen many times. The chain links TRBV7-2 to TRBJ1-2; D possibly corresponds to TRBD1 (5 bases). CDR3 length: 14 residues. The V end was cut by 3 bases, the J end by 2 bases, with 10 bases between. The germline V gene encodes CDR1 SGHTA and CDR2 FQGNSA. CDR3 nucleotides: TGTGCCAGCAGCTTTTACGGGGGAAACTATGGCTACACCTTC. Amino acid sequence: CASSFYGGNYGYTF.

This clonotype was seen only a few times. The CDR3 sequence is CSVEIGLGWYNEQFF. The CDR3 coding sequence is TGCAGCGTTGAAATTGGGCTAGGTTGGTACAATGAGCAGTTCTTC. The chain uses TRBV29-1 and TRBJ2-1; D unresolved. V was trimmed by 2 bases and J by 4 bases, leaving 15 bases between them. This CDR3 comprises 15 residues. Germline assignment: CDR1 SQVTM and CDR2 ANQGSEA.

V usage is TRBV20-1 and J usage is TRBJ1-2; D is possibly TRBD1 (5 bases). The CDR3 totals 14 residues. Deletions cut 0 bases from V and 8 bases from J, with 16 bases between. Germline CDR1 and CDR2: DFQATT and SNEGSKA (reference sequence). The CDR3 sequence is CSARDWATDQGYTF. CDR3 nucleotides: TGCAGTGCTAGAGATTGGGCGACAGATCAAGGCTACACCTTC.

This clonotype was seen at least ten times. In DNA form, the CDR3 reads TGCGCCAGCAGCGAACAGGGCGGGGACGGCTATGGCTACACCTTC. Amino acids: CASSEQGGDGYGYTF. This rearrangement joins TRBV4-3 to TRBJ1-2; D is perhaps TRBD1 (6 bases). Trimming left V 5 bases short and J 4 bases short, with 17 bases between. The CDR3 spans 15 residues. CDR1 and CDR2 from the germline V gene are LGHNA and YSLEER.

This clonotype has just a few counts. The V and J genes are TRBV6-5 and TRBJ1-6; tentative D call: TRBD1 (6 bases). V lost 6 bases to trimming and J lost 7 bases, with 13 bases between them. The CDR3 has 14 residues. Germline CDR1 and CDR2: MNHEY and SVGAGI. CDR3 DNA sequence: TGTGCCAGCAGACAGGGTCTAGGCAATTCACCCCTCCACTTT. This sequence encodes CASRQGLGNSPLHF.

This chain links TRBV2 with TRBJ2-6; D is uncertain. The germline V and J ends were trimmed by 5 bases and 2 bases, with 13 bases remaining between them. The CDR3 spans 16 residues. CDR1 is SNHLY and CDR2 is FYNNEI in the germline V gene. The CDR3 DNA reads as TGTGCCAGCAGTCCGGGCCTGGTGGCTGGGGCCAACGTCCTGACTTTC. Translating gives CASSPGLVAGANVLTF.

V and J are TRBV6-2 or TRBV6-3 and TRBJ2-3, with TRBD2 matching 7 bases. Looked up from germline, CDR1 is MNHEY and CDR2 is SVGEGT. This CDR3 is 18 amino acids long. The junction had 9 bases not matched to a gene; V was cut back by 0 bases and J by 0 bases. CDR3 DNA: TGTGCCAGCAGTTACTCGGTCGGGCGGGAGCCTAGCACAGATACGCAGTATTTT. Translated, it gives CASSYSVGREPSTDTQYF.